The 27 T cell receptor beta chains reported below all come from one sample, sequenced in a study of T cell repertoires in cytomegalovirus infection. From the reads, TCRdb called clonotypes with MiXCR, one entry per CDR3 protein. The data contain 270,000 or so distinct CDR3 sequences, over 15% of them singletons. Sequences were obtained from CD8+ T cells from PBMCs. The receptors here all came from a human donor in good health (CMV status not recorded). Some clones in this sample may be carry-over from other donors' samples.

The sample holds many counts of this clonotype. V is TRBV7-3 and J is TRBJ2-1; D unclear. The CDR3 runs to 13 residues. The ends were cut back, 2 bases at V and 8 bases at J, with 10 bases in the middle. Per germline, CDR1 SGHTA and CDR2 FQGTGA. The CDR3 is CASSLSPGDEQFF. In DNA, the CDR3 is TGTGCCAGCAGCTTATCTCCTGGGGATGAGCAGTTCTTC.

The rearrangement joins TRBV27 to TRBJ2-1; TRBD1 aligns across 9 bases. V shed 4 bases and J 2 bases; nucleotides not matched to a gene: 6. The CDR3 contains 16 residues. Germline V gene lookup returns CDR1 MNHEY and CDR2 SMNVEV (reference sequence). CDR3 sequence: CASSSAGTGTYNEQFF. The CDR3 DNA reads TGTGCCAGCAGTTCTGCTGGGACAGGGACCTACAATGAGCAGTTCTTC.

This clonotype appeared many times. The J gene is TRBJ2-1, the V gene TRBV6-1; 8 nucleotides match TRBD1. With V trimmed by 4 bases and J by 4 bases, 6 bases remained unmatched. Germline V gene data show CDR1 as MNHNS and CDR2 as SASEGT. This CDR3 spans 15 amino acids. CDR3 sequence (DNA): TGTGCCAGCAGTGGCGCTGGGACAGGATACAATGAGCAGTTCTTC. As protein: CASSGAGTGYNEQFF.

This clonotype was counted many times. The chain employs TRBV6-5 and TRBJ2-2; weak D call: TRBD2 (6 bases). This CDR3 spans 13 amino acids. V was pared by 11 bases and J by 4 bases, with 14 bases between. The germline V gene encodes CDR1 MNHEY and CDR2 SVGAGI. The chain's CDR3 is CAAGGDSTGELFF. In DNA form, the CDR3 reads TGTGCCGCAGGCGGGGATAGCACCGGGGAGCTGTTTTTT.

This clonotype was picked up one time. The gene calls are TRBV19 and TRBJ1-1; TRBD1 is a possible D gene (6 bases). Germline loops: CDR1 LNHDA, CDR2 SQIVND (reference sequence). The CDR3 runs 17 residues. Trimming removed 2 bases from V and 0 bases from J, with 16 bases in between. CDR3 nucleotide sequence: TGTGCCAGTAGTATAAATCAGCCGGGACACCTGAACACTGAAGCTTTCTTT. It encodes CASSINQPGHLNTEAFF.

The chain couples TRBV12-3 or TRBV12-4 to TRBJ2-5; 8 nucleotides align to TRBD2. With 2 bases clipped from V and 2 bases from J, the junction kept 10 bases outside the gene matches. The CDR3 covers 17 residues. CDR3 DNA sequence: TGTGCCAGCAGTTTAACGGCGGGGGGTTGGGGGCAAGAGACCCAGTACTTC. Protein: CASSLTAGGWGQETQYF.

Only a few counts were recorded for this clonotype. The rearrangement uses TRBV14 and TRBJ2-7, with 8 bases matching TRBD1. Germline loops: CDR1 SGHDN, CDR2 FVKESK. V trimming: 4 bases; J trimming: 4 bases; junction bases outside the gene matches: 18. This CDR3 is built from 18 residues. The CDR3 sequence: CASSLQPHTGGKAYEQYF. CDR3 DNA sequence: TGTGCCAGCAGCCTCCAGCCGCACACAGGGGGTAAAGCGTACGAGCAGTACTTC.

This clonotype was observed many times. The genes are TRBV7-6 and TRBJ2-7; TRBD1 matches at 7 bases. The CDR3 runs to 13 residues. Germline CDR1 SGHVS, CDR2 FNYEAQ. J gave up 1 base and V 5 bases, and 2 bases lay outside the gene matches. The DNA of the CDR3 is TGTGCCAGCAGCCGGGACAGTTCCTACGAGCAGTACTTC. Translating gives CASSRDSSYEQYF.

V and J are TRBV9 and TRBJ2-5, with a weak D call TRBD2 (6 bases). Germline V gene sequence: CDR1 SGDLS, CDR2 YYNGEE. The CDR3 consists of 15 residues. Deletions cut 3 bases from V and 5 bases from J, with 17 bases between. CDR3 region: CASSEEGNPGETQYF. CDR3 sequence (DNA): TGTGCCAGCAGCGAGGAGGGGAACCCCGGGGAGACCCAGTACTTC.

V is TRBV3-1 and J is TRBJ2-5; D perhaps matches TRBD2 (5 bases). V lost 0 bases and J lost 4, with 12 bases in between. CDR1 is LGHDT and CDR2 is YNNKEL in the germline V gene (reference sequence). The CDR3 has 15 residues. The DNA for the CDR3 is TGTGCCAGCAGCCAAGATGAGGTGGGGAGAGAGACCCAGTACTTC. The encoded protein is CASSQDEVGRETQYF.

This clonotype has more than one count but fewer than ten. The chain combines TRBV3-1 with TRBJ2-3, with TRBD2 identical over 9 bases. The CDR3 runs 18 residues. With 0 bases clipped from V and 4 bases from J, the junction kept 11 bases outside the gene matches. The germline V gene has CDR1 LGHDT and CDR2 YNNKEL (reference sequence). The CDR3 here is CASSQEIPGLAIPDTQYF. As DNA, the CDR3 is TGTGCCAGCAGCCAAGAAATACCGGGACTAGCAATCCCAGATACGCAGTATTTT.

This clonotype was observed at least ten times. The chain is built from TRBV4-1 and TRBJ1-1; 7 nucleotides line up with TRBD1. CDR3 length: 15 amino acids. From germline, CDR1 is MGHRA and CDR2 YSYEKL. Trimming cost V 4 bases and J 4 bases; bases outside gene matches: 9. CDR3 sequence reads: CASSRRLTGTTEAFF. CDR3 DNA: TGCGCCAGCAGCCGGAGACTGACAGGGACCACTGAAGCTTTCTTT.

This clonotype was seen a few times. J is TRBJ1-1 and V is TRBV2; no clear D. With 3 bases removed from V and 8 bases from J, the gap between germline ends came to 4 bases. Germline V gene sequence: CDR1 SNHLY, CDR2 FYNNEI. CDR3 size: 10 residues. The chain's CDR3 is CASSEGEAFF. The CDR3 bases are TGTGCCAGCAGTGAGGGGGAAGCTTTCTTT.

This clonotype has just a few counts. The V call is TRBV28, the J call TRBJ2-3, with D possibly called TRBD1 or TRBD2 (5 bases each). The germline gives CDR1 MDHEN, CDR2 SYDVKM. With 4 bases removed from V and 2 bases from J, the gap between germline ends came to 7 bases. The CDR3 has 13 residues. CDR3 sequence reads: CASSWGNTDTQYF. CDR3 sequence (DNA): TGTGCCAGCAGTTGGGGGAACACAGATACGCAGTATTTT.

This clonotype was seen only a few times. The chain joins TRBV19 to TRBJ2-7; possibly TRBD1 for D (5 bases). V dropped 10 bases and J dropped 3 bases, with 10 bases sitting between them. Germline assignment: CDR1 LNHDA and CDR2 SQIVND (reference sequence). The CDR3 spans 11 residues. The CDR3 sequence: CATRVGYEQYF. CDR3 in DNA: TGTGCCACCAGGGTTGGCTACGAGCAGTACTTC. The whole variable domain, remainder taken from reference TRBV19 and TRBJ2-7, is DGGITQSPKYLFRKEGQNVTLSCEQNLNHDAMYWYRQDPGQGLRLIYYSQIVNDFQKGDIAEGYSVSREKKESFPLTVTSAQKNPTAFYLCATRVGYEQYFGPGTRLTVT.

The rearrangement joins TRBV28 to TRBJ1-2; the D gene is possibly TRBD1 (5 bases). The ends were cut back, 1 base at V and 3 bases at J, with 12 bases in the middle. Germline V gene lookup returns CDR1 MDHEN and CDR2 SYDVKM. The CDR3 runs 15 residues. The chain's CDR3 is CASSLSRQGHYGYTF. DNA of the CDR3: TGTGCCAGCAGTTTATCCCGGCAGGGCCACTATGGCTACACCTTC.

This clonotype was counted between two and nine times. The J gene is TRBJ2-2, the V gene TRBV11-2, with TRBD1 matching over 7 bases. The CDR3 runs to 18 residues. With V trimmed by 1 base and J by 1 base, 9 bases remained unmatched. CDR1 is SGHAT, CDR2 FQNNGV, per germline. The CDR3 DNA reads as TGTGCCAGCAGCTTAGGAGGGGGACAGACTCTGAACACCGGGGAGCTGTTTTTT. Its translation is CASSLGGGQTLNTGELFF.

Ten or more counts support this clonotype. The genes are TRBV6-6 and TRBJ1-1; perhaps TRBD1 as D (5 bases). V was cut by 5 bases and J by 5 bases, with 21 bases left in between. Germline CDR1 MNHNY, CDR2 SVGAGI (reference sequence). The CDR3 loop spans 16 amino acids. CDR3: CASSPIGDSERTEAFF. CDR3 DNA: TGTGCCAGCAGTCCCATAGGGGATAGTGAGAGAACTGAAGCTTTCTTT.

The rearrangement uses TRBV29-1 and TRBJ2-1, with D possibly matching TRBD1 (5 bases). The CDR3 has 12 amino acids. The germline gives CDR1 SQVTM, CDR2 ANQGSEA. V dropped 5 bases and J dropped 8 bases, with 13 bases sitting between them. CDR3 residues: CSVPLGVDEQFF. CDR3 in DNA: TGCAGCGTTCCGTTAGGGGTCGATGAGCAGTTCTTC.

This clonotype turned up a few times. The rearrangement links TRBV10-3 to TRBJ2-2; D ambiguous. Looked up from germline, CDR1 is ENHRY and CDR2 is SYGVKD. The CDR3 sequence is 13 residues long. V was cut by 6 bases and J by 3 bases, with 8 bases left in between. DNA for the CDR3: TGTGCCATCAGGGACGGCTACACCGGGGAGCTGTTTTTT. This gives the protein CAIRDGYTGELFF.

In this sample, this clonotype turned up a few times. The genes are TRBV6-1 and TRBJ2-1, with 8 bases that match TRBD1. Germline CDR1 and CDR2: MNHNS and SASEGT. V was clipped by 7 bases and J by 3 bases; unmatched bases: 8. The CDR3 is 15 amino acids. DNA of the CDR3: TGTGCCAGCATTTGGGACAGGACATACTACAATGAGCAGTTCTTC. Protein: CASIWDRTYYNEQFF.

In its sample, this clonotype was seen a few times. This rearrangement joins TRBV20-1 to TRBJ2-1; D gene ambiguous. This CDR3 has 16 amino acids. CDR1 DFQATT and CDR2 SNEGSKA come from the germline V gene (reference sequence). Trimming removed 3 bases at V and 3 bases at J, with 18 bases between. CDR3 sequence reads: CSARDIPRQIYNEQFF. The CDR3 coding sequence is TGCAGTGCTAGGGATATTCCGCGGCAGATCTACAATGAGCAGTTCTTC.

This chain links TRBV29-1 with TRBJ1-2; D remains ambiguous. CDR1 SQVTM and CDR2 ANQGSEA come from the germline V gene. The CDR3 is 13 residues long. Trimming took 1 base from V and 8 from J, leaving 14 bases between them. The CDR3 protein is CSVEVETVMGYTF. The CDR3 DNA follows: TGCAGCGTTGAAGTAGAGACGGTAATGGGCTACACCTTC.

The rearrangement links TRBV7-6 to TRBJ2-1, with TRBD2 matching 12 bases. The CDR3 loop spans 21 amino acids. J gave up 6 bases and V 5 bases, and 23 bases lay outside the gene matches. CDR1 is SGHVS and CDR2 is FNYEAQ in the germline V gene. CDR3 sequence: CASSLPSKGSKLAGGLNEQFF. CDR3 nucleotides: TGTGCCAGCAGCCTGCCCTCAAAGGGTTCGAAACTAGCGGGGGGCCTCAATGAGCAGTTCTTC.

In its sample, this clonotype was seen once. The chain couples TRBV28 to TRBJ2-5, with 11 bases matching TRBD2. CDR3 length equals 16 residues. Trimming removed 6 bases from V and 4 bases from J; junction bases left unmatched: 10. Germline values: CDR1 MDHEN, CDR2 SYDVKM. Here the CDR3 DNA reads TGTGCCAGCAGGCTTAGCGGGGGGGCCATGCGAGAGACCCAGTACTTC. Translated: CASRLSGGAMRETQYF.

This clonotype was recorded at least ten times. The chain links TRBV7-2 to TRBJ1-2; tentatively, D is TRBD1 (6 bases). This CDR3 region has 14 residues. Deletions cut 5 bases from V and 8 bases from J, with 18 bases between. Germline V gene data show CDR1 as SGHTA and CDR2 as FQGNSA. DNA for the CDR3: TGTGCCAGCAGCCCAGCCTGGGGGCAGTACGGCTACACCTTC. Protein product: CASSPAWGQYGYTF.

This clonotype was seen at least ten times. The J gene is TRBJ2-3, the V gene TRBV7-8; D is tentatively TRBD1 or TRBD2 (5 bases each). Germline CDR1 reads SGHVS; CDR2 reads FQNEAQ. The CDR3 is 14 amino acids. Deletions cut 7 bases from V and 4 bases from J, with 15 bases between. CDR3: CASMVRGGADTQYF. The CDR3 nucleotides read TGTGCCAGCATGGTGAGGGGCGGAGCAGATACGCAGTATTTT.